These 3 T cell receptor beta chains originate from one sample sequenced in a study of T-cell reconstitution after alpha-beta-depleted transplantation in children. Preparation of the TCRbeta library used unique molecular identifiers. From the PCR reads, TCRdb called clonotypes with MiXCR, one entry per CDR3 protein. Of fewer than 400,000 distinct CDR3 sequences listed, roughly 25% are singletons. The sample in question was PBMCs, mostly from graft donor cells, obtained 180 days after TCRalphabeta/CD19-depleted stem cell transplant. The source of these receptors is a male patient between 5 and 17 years old who had a stem cell transplant for acute lymphoblastic leukemia, so the T cells may come from the graft donor.

The count of this clonotype is one. The rearrangement links TRBV20-1 to TRBJ2-2; 11 bases agree with TRBD1. Trimming cost V 4 bases and J 1 base; bases outside gene matches: 5. In germline, CDR1 is DFQATT, CDR2 SNEGSKA (reference sequence). There are 16 residues in the CDR3. The DNA for the CDR3 is TGCAGTGCTACCGGACAGGGGGCTCAGAACACCGGGGAGCTGTTTTTT. This sequence encodes CSATGQGAQNTGELFF.

This clonotype showed up many times. V gene TRBV12-3 or TRBV12-4 combines with J gene TRBJ1-3; tentatively, D is TRBD1 (6 bases). The CDR3 loop spans 14 amino acids. The V end was cut by 6 bases, the J end by 4 bases, with 13 bases between. CDR3 residues: CASRQGSPGNTIYF. CDR3 nucleotide sequence: TGTGCCAGCAGGCAGGGGTCTCCCGGAAACACCATATATTTT.

V usage is TRBV10-3 and J usage is TRBJ2-7; 10 bases match TRBD1. This CDR3 is 16 amino acids long. Trimming took 0 bases from V and 2 from J; bases not matched to a gene: 4. Germline V CDR1 and CDR2: ENHRY, SYGVKD. DNA of the CDR3: TGTGCCATCAGTGAGTCGATGACAGGGGGCCCCTACGAGCAGTACTTC. This codes for CAISESMTGGPYEQYF.